Below are 21 T cell receptor beta chains sequenced from a single sample in a study of human T cells and chemical hapten exposure. Time point reported: patch test 2, 6 weeks after DPC sensitization. Treatment: therapeutic diphenylcyclopropenone sensitization with weekly scalp DPC. TCRdb reprocessed the RACE reads with MiXCR, giving one entry per CDR3 protein. The table includes nearly 55,000 distinct CDR3 sequences, more than 9% detected once. This specimen was whole blood, taken in connection with sensitization to the hapten diphenylcyclopropenone (DPC). The receptor set was obtained from a woman aged 45 to 65 with alopecia areata. Some clones in this sample may be carry-over from other donors' samples.

This rearrangement joins TRBV20-1 to TRBJ2-3; 8 bases are a match to TRBD1. The CDR3 is made up of 15 amino acids. The J segment lost 3 bases and the V segment lost 4 bases, leaving 9 bases of the junction unmatched. The germline CDR1 and CDR2 sequences are DFQATT and SNEGSKA (reference sequence). The CDR3 DNA follows: TGCAGTGCTACCGGACAGGGATTATGGACAGATACGCAGTATTTT. Protein: CSATGQGLWTDTQYF.

The rearrangement uses TRBV29-1 and TRBJ2-7; possibly TRBD1 for D (6 bases). V was pared by 4 bases and J by 2 bases, with 12 bases between. There are 13 residues in the CDR3. CDR1 and CDR2 from the germline V gene are SQVTM and ANQGSEA. The CDR3 is CSVVPGTTYEQYF. The CDR3 bases are TGCAGCGTTGTTCCCGGGACAACCTACGAGCAGTACTTC.

The rearrangement links TRBV5-1 to TRBJ2-6; no definite D call. The CDR3 has 17 amino acids. Germline V gene data show CDR1 as SGHRS and CDR2 as YFSETQ. Trimming left V 0 bases short and J 0 bases short, with 10 bases between. CDR3 in DNA: TGCGCCAGCAGCTTGGCCGGAGAGGCCTCTGGGGCCAACGTCCTGACTTTC. Amino acid sequence: CASSLAGEASGANVLTF.

This clonotype was found many times. The rearrangement links TRBV27 to TRBJ2-7, with D perhaps being TRBD1 or TRBD2 (5 bases each). The CDR3 spans 13 residues. The germline gives CDR1 MNHEY, CDR2 SMNVEV (reference sequence). V lost 11 bases and J lost 3, with 17 bases in between. This chain's CDR3 is CALPGPAFYEQYF. CDR3 nucleotide sequence: TGTGCCCTACCGGGACCGGCCTTCTACGAGCAGTACTTC.

This clonotype was observed at least ten times. The chain employs TRBV20-1 and TRBJ2-7, with unresolved D. The CDR3 covers 14 residues. Germline CDR1 and CDR2: DFQATT and SNEGSKA (reference sequence). V lost 2 bases and J 0 bases, leaving 11 bases between the germline ends. CDR3 loop: CSARPAGPSYEQYF. The CDR3 DNA is TGCAGTGCTAGACCCGCCGGACCCTCCTACGAGCAGTACTTC.

This clonotype was picked up a small number of times. This chain links TRBV27 with TRBJ1-5; D unclear. Trimming took off 6 bases at V and 2 bases at J, with 8 bases between the two ends. The CDR3 has 13 amino acids. Germline assignment: CDR1 MNHEY and CDR2 SMNVEV (reference sequence). CDR3 residues: CASSKRGNQPQHF. The CDR3 DNA reads TGTGCCAGCAGCAAGAGGGGCAATCAGCCCCAGCATTTT.

This clonotype was seen ten or more times. The chain uses TRBV6-6 and TRBJ1-5; unclear D gene. With 0 bases removed from V and 7 bases from J, the gap between germline ends came to 4 bases. The germline V gene encodes CDR1 MNHNY and CDR2 SVGAGI (reference sequence). The CDR3 has 12 residues. Written as DNA, the CDR3 is TGTGCCAGCAGTTACTCGATCCAGCCCCAGCATTTT. Residues: CASSYSIQPQHF.

J is TRBJ1-2 and V is TRBV3-1; D gene unclear. Germline lookup yields CDR1 LGHDT and CDR2 YNNKEL (reference sequence). The CDR3 consists of 11 residues. V lost 6 bases and J 4 bases, leaving 6 bases between the germline ends. CDR3 DNA: TGTGCCAGCAGTTACAGCTATGGCTACACCTTC. Its protein product is CASSYSYGYTF.

This clonotype has at least ten counts. V gene TRBV6-5 combines with J gene TRBJ1-3; D perhaps matches TRBD1 (5 bases). V was clipped by 4 bases and J by 1 base, with 17 bases between them. Germline CDR1 is MNHEY and CDR2 is SVGAGI. The CDR3 contains 17 residues. CDR3 sequence (DNA): TGTGCCAGCAGTTTAGTGGGAGGGAGGGGATCTGGAAACACCATATATTTT. Translating it yields CASSLVGGRGSGNTIYF.

This clonotype came up a few times. The V and J genes are TRBV28 and TRBJ1-2; D not resolved. The CDR3 covers 13 residues. Trimming took off 6 bases at V and 4 bases at J, with 12 bases between the two ends. Germline CDR1 reads MDHEN; CDR2 reads SYDVKM. The chain's CDR3 is CASSPTDVYGYTF. DNA for the CDR3: TGTGCCAGCAGCCCCACGGACGTCTATGGCTACACCTTC.

This chain uses TRBV27 with TRBJ1-5; the D gene is possibly TRBD1 (6 bases). Germline-derived CDR1 and CDR2 are MNHEY and SMNVEV (reference sequence). V lost 6 bases to trimming and J lost 6 bases, with 12 bases between them. This CDR3 has 13 residues. CDR3 in amino acids: CASSPKTGQPQHF. The DNA of the CDR3 is TGTGCCAGCAGCCCTAAGACAGGTCAGCCCCAGCATTTT.

This clonotype turned up a few times. The V call is TRBV12-3 or TRBV12-4, the J call TRBJ2-7; 9 bases line up with TRBD2. CDR3 size: 14 residues. Trimming at V came to 6 bases and at J to 2 bases, leaving 5 bases not matched to a gene. CDR3 in amino acids: CASSQLAGTYEQYF. The CDR3 bases are TGTGCCAGCAGCCAGCTAGCGGGGACCTACGAGCAGTACTTC.

The rearrangement uses TRBV2 and TRBJ1-1; 7 bases map to TRBD1. CDR1 and CDR2 (germline): SNHLY, FYNNEI. The CDR3 sequence is 13 residues long. Germline trimming cut 5 bases from V and 4 bases from J; bases unmatched to any gene: 4. CDR3 DNA sequence: TGTGCCAGCAGTTTACAGGGGCTCACTGAAGCTTTCTTT. Translating it yields CASSLQGLTEAFF.

This clonotype occurred a few times. V usage is TRBV20-1 and J usage is TRBJ2-1, with no clear D. The CDR3 contains 12 residues. Germline CDR1 and CDR2: DFQATT and SNEGSKA (reference sequence). V was cut by 0 bases and J by 9 bases, with 9 bases left in between. The DNA of the CDR3 is TGCAGTGCTAGAGATGTCGAAGTTGAGCAGTTCTTC. It codes for CSARDVEVEQFF.

The J gene is TRBJ1-3, the V gene TRBV4-2; no clear D gene. This CDR3 comprises 14 residues. CDR1 LGHNA and CDR2 YNFKEQ come from the germline V gene. Trimming stripped 4 bases from V and 1 base from J, with 8 bases between. CDR3 bases: TGTGCCAGCAGCCGAGAGCTTTCTGGAAACACCATATATTTT. It is translated as CASSRELSGNTIYF.

CDR3 DNA sequence: TGTGCCAGCATGCAGGGAACCTATAATTCACCCCTCCACTTT. Residues: CASMQGTYNSPLHF. The rearrangement joins TRBV28 to TRBJ1-6; tentative D call: TRBD1 (5 bases). In germline, CDR1 is MDHEN, CDR2 SYDVKM. The CDR3 is 14 amino acids. Trimming shortened V by 7 bases and J by 2 bases, and 9 bases separated the two germline ends.

This clonotype has more than one count but fewer than ten. This sequence joins TRBV6-6 and TRBJ2-1; D is unclear. Trimming pared 1 base from V and 5 bases from J, leaving 18 bases between. This CDR3 has 17 amino acids. The germline CDR1 and CDR2 sequences are MNHNY and SVGAGI (reference sequence). The CDR3 loop reads CASSYLGIGLQDNEQFF. The CDR3 coding sequence is TGTGCCAGCAGTTACTTGGGGATCGGCCTTCAAGACAATGAGCAGTTCTTC.

There are a few counts of this clonotype. J is TRBJ2-5 and V is TRBV2; D is unresolved. Germline V gene lookup returns CDR1 SNHLY and CDR2 FYNNEI. The germline V and J ends were trimmed by 1 base and 5 bases, with 2 bases remaining between them. CDR3 size: 11 residues. The CDR3 spells CASSEGETQYF. The CDR3 region has the DNA TGTGCCAGCAGTGAAGGGGAGACCCAGTACTTC.

This clonotype was seen at least ten times. The chain carries TRBV2 and TRBJ1-5, with 11 bases that match TRBD1. The CDR3 sequence is 14 residues long. The trim removed 4 bases at V and 7 bases at J, leaving 3 bases unmatched. Germline V lookup: CDR1 SNHLY, CDR2 FYNNEI. CDR3 sequence (DNA): TGTGCCAGCAGTGCCGGGACAGGGGGGCAGCCCCAGCATTTT. Translating it yields CASSAGTGGQPQHF.

The table lists this clonotype with a few counts. The rearrangement joins TRBV20-1 to TRBJ2-7, with 11 bases fitting TRBD2. The CDR3 loop spans 14 amino acids. Trimming cost V 5 bases and J 2 bases; bases outside gene matches: 5. The germline V gene has CDR1 DFQATT and CDR2 SNEGSKA (reference sequence). The CDR3, as DNA: TGCAGTGCTGGACCTAGCGGGAGGACCTACGAGCAGTACTTC. Amino acid sequence: CSAGPSGRTYEQYF.

DNA of the CDR3: TGTGCCATCAGTGTAGACGGGGAGATTTATGGCTACACCTTC. This encodes CAISVDGEIYGYTF. The J gene is TRBJ1-2, the V gene TRBV10-3; D is uncertain. Looked up from germline, CDR1 is ENHRY and CDR2 is SYGVKD. The CDR3 runs 14 residues. The V and J ends lost 4 bases and 5 bases respectively, with 14 bases between them.